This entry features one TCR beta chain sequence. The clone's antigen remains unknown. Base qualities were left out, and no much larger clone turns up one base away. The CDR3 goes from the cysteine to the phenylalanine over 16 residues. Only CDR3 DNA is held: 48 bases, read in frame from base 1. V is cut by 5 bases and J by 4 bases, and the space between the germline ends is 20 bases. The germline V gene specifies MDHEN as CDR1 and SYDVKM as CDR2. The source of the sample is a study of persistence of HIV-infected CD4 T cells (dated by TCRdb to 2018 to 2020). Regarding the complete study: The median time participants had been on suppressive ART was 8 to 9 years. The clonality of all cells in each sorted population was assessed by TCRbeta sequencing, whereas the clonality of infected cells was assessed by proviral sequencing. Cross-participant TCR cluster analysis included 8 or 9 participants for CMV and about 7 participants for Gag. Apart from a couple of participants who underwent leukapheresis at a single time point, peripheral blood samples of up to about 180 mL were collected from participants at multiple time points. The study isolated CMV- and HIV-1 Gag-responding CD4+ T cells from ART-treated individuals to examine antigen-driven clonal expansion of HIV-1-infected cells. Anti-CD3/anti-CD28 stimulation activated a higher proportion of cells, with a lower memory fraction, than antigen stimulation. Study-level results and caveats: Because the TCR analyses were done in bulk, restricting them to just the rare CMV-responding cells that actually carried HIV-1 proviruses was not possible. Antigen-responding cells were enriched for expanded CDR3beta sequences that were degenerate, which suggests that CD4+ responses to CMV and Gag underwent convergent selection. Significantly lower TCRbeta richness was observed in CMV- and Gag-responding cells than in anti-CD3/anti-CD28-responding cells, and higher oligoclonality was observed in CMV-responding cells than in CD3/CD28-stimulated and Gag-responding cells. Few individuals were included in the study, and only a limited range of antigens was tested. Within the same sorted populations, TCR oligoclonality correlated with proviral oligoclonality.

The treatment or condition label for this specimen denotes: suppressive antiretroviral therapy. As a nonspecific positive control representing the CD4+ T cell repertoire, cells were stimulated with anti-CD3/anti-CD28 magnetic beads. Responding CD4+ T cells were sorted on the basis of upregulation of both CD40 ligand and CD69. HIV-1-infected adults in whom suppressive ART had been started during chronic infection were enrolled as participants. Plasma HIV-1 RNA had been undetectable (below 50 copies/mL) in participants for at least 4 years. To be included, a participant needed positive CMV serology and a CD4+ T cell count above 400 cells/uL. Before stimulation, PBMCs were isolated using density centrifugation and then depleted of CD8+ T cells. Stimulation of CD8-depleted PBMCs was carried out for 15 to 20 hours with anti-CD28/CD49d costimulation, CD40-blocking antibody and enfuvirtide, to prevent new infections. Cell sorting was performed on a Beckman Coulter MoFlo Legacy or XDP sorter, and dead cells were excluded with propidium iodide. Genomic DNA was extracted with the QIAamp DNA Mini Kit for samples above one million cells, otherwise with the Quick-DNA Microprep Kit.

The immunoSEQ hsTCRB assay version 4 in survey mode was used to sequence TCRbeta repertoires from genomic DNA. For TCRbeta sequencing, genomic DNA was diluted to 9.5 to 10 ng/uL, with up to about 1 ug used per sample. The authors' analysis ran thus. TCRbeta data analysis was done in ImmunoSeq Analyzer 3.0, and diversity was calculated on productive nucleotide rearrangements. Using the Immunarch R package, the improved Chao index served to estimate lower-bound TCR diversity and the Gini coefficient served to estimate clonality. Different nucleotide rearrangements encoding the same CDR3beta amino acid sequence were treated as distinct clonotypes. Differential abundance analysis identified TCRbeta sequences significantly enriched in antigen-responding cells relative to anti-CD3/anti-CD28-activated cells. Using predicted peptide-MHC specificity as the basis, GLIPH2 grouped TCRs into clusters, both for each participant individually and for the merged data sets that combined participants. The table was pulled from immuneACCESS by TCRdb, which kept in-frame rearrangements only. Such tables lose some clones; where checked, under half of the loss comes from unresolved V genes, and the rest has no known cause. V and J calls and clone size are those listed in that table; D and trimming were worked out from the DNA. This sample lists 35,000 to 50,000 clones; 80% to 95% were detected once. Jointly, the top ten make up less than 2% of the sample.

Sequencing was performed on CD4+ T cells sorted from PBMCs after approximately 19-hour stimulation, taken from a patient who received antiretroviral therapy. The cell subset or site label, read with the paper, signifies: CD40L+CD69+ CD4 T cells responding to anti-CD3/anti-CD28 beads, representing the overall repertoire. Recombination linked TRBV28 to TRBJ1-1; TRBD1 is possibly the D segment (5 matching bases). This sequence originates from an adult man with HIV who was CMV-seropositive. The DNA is TGTGCCAGCAGTCAGATACGGGGGATGAGTAGCACTGAAGCTTTCTTT. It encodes CASSQIRGMSSTEAFF.